The 17 T cell receptor beta chains below were found in one sample sequenced in a study of blood T cell repertoires in COVID-19. Method: immunoSEQ multiplex PCR; TCRdb's copy keeps in-frame clones and lacks some. The data hold 60,000 to 70,000 clones, with 85% to 90% observed a single time. Material for sequencing was PBMCs or T cells enriched from blood (not recorded which). These TCRs come from a middle-aged woman who had recovered from COVID-19.

The J gene is TRBJ1-1, the V gene TRBV11-3, with D tentatively TRBD1 (6 bases). Germline V gene sequence: CDR1 SGHNT, CDR2 YENEEA. V dropped 5 bases and J dropped 3 bases, with 10 bases sitting between them. The CDR3 has 13 residues. The CDR3 DNA follows: TGTGCCAGCAGCCTTGGACAGCACACTGAAGCTTTCTTT. Translating gives CASSLGQHTEAFF.

V is TRBV5-1 and J is TRBJ2-6; D is undetermined. The V gene's germline CDR1 is SGHRS and CDR2 YFSETQ. The CDR3 has 15 amino acids. V lost 5 bases to trimming and J lost 0 bases, with 9 bases between them. CDR3 loop: CASRPVVSGANVLTF. DNA for the CDR3: TGCGCCAGCAGACCGGTCGTCTCTGGGGCCAACGTCCTGACTTTC.

This sequence joins TRBV5-4 and TRBJ1-2; D uncertain. The V gene lost 0 bases and the J gene lost 4 bases, with 7 bases spanning the gap. The germline V gene has CDR1 SGHNT and CDR2 YYREEE (reference sequence). The CDR3 totals 13 residues. CDR3 coding DNA: TGTGCCAGCAGCTTGGCCGACACCTATGGCTACACCTTC. Protein sequence: CASSLADTYGYTF. Variable domain in full (rest from reference TRBV5-4 and TRBJ1-2): ETGVTQSPTHLIKTRGQQVTLRCSSQSGHNTVSWYQQALGQGPQFIFQYYREEENGRGNFPPRFSGLQFPNYSSELNVNALELDDSALYLCASSLADTYGYTFGSGTRLTVV.

This chain links TRBV19 with TRBJ1-1, with 9 bases aligning to TRBD1. The length of the CDR3 is 14 residues. The V gene end was trimmed by 7 bases and the J gene end by 4 bases; junction bases not matched to a gene: 7. Germline V gene data show CDR1 as LNHDA and CDR2 as SQIVND (reference sequence). CDR3 bases: TGTGCCAGTACTTACCGGGACAGGGCCACTGAAGCTTTCTTT. The encoded protein is CASTYRDRATEAFF.

Remarks on this clone: The identical CDR3 is also encoded by other nucleotide sequences in the sample. The genes are TRBV3-1 (or the pseudogene TRBV3-2) and TRBJ2-3, with D possibly matching TRBD2 (5 bases). V lost 6 bases to trimming and J lost 5 bases, with 6 bases between them. The CDR3 is 11 amino acids. Germline V gene sequence: CDR1 LGHDT, CDR2 YNNKEL (reference sequence). CDR3 amino acids: CASSRGDTQYF. In nucleotides, the CDR3 is TGTGCCAGCAGTCGGGGAGATACGCAGTATTTT.

The table lists this clone with a few counts. The chain couples TRBV7-9 to TRBJ2-7; a possible D gene is TRBD1 (6 bases). V lost 4 bases to trimming and J lost 1 base, with 14 bases between them. The CDR3 length is 15 residues. The germline V gene encodes CDR1 SEHNR and CDR2 FQNEAQ (reference sequence). The CDR3 region is CASSSTTDRSYEQYF. As DNA, the CDR3 is TGTGCCAGCAGCTCGACTACGGACAGATCCTACGAGCAGTACTTC.

The chain carries TRBV9 and TRBJ1-3; D not resolved. There are 14 residues in the CDR3. From germline, CDR1 is SGDLS and CDR2 YYNGEE. Trimming cost V 3 bases and J 1 base, with 8 bases left between them. CDR3: CASSDTLSGNTIYF. The CDR3 nucleotides read TGTGCCAGCAGCGACACCTTATCTGGAAACACCATATATTTT. The whole variable domain, remainder taken from reference TRBV9 and TRBJ1-3, is DSGVTQTPKHLITATGQRVTLRCSPRSGDLSVYWYQQSLDQGLQFLIQYYNGEERAKGNILERFSAQQFPDLHSELNLSSLELGDSALYFCASSDTLSGNTIYFGEGSWLTVV.

This chain connects TRBV19 to TRBJ2-1; possibly TRBD2 for D (6 bases). Germline lookup yields CDR1 LNHDA and CDR2 SQIVND (reference sequence). This CDR3 spans 13 amino acids. The ends were cut back, 9 bases at V and 2 bases at J, with 11 bases in the middle. The CDR3 coding sequence is TGTGCCAGCCTAGCGAGAACCTACAATGAGCAGTTCTTC. This translates into CASLARTYNEQFF.

This sequence joins TRBV4-2 and TRBJ2-3; TRBD2 aligns across 7 bases. CDR3 length equals 16 residues. CDR1 is LGHNA and CDR2 is YNFKEQ in the germline V gene. Trimming removed 3 bases from V and 2 bases from J; junction bases left unmatched: 8. The CDR3 DNA reads as TGTGCCAGCAGCCAGGGGGTGGGGGGGGACACAGATACGCAGTATTTT. Translated, it gives CASSQGVGGDTDTQYF.

This sequence joins TRBV6-5 and TRBJ1-6; 7 bases line up with TRBD1. The J segment lost 10 bases and the V segment lost 10 bases, leaving 13 bases of the junction unmatched. The CDR3 extends over 14 amino acids. Germline CDR1 and CDR2: MNHEY and SVGAGI. The CDR3 sequence is CATRTGTVNSPLHF. DNA of the CDR3: TGTGCCACCCGGACCGGGACAGTCAACTCACCCCTCCACTTT.

The V call is TRBV7-9, the J call TRBJ1-6, with D uncertain. V lost 3 bases and J lost 13, with 10 bases in between. The CDR3 loop spans 12 amino acids. Germline lookup yields CDR1 SEHNR and CDR2 FQNEAQ (reference sequence). The CDR3 is CASSFSEVPLHF. CDR3 in DNA: TGTGCCAGCAGCTTCTCGGAGGTGCCCCTCCACTTT.

This clone has only one observation. V gene TRBV4-1 combines with J gene TRBJ1-3; 11 bases agree with TRBD1. The CDR3 spans 17 residues. The germline V gene encodes CDR1 MGHRA and CDR2 YSYEKL. Unmatched junction bases numbered 2, after V lost 1 base and J lost 0 bases. The CDR3, as DNA: TGCGCCAGCAGCCAAGCCGGGACAGGGGGCTCTGGAAACACCATATATTTT. This sequence encodes CASSQAGTGGSGNTIYF.

The rearrangement uses TRBV27 and TRBJ2-6; 7 bases are a match to TRBD1. In germline, CDR1 is MNHEY, CDR2 SMNVEV (reference sequence). The V and J ends lost 2 bases and 0 bases, in that order; junction bases with no gene match: 4. The CDR3 has 17 amino acids. This CDR3 is CASSLTGVTSGANVLTF. DNA for the CDR3: TGTGCCAGCAGTTTAACAGGGGTCACCTCTGGGGCCAACGTCCTGACTTTC.

The V call is TRBV29-1, the J call TRBJ1-1; TRBD1 matches 9 bases. CDR3 length: 12 amino acids. Germline V gene lookup returns CDR1 SQVTM and CDR2 ANQGSEA. V shed 7 bases and J 5 bases; nucleotides not matched to a gene: 5. CDR3 residues: CSGGQGLTEAFF. The CDR3 nucleotides read TGCAGCGGGGGACAGGGATTAACTGAAGCTTTCTTT.

The chain recombines TRBV4-1 with TRBJ2-7, with 11 bases fitting TRBD1. Germline V gene sequence: CDR1 MGHRA, CDR2 YSYEKL. The CDR3 runs 17 residues. Germline trimming cut 4 bases from V and 1 base from J; bases unmatched to any gene: 9. CDR3: CASSLQSGTGGSYEQYF. The CDR3 DNA reads as TGCGCCAGCAGCCTACAATCAGGGACAGGGGGATCCTACGAGCAGTACTTC.

This clone occurred a few times. This chain connects TRBV2 to TRBJ1-6; no clear D gene. This CDR3 has 16 amino acids. V was pared by 4 bases and J by 0 bases, with 10 bases between. In germline, CDR1 is SNHLY, CDR2 FYNNEI. The CDR3 bases are TGTGCCAGCAGTGGGTCGGGTAGCTCCTATAATTCACCCCTCCACTTT. Protein: CASSGSGSSYNSPLHF.

The chain couples TRBV19 to TRBJ2-5; the D gene is possibly TRBD2 (5 bases). V dropped 5 bases and J dropped 2 bases, with 12 bases sitting between them. Germline V gene data show CDR1 as LNHDA and CDR2 as SQIVND (reference sequence). This CDR3 is 14 amino acids long. The CDR3 spells CASSSGPGQETQYF. The CDR3 DNA is TGTGCCAGTAGTTCCGGACCGGGACAAGAGACCCAGTACTTC. Filled out from reference TRBV19 and TRBJ2-5, the complete variable domain reads DGGITQSPKYLFRKEGQNVTLSCEQNLNHDAMYWYRQDPGQGLRLIYYSQIVNDFQKGDIAEGYSVSREKKESFPLTVTSAQKNPTAFYLCASSSGPGQETQYFGPGTRLLVL.